The rows below give T cell receptor beta chains drawn from one sample of a study of CD8 T cells in ankylosing spondylitis. One entry per CDR3 protein, called by TCRdb with MiXCR from the 5' RACE reads. The table lists 100,000 to 150,000 distinct CDR3 sequences, around 7% of them singletons. Source material: blood, either unsorted or a sorted T cell fraction (not recorded which). The receptors derive from a male donor with ankylosing spondylitis or in good health (not recorded which). The CDR3 runs from the conserved cysteine through the conserved F or W. D genes are given only for firm matches. Size is stated for part of the rows, as once, few or many counts, or as a class when the clone is expanded.

TRBJ1-1 | - | TRBV20-1 | many | CSARDTAEAFF | TGCAGTGCTAGAGATACAGCTGAAGCTTTCTTT
TRBJ2-2 | - | TRBV24-1 | many | CATSDYGEGWTGELFF | TGTGCCACCAGTGATTACGGGGAAGGGTGGACCGGGGAGCTGTTTTTT
TRBJ1-1 | - | TRBV7-9 | many | CASSSGPANTEAFF | TGTGCCAGCAGCTCAGGACCTGCGAACACTGAAGCTTTCTTT
TRBJ2-3 | - | TRBV10-3 | - | CAISELGVASPRETQYF | TGTGCCATCAGTGAGTTGGGTGTCGCTAGCCCCAGAGAGACGCAGTATTTT
TRBJ1-1 | TRBD1 | TRBV11-1 | many | CASSKDRGTEAFF | TGTGCCAGCAGCAAGGACAGGGGGACTGAAGCTTTCTTT
TRBJ2-2 | TRBD2 | TRBV24-1 | few | CATGDREAKTGELFF | TGTGCCACCGGAGACCGGGAGGCAAAAACCGGGGAGCTGTTTTTT
TRBJ1-4 | - | TRBV19 | many | CASSADGPAATNEKLFF | TGTGCCAGTAGTGCTGACGGACCGGCCGCAACTAATGAAAAACTGTTTTTT
TRBJ1-2 | TRBD1 | TRBV28 | many | CASSLPGQTFYGYTF | TGTGCCAGCAGTTTACCGGGACAGACCTTCTATGGCTACACCTTC
TRBJ2-2 | - | TRBV7-9 | many | CASSFWTAHTGELFF | TGTGCCAGCAGCTTCTGGACAGCCCACACCGGGGAGCTGTTTTTT
TRBJ1-5 | - | TRBV7-8 | many | CASSTHRAGSNQPQHF | TGTGCCAGCAGCACCCACAGGGCCGGCAGCAATCAGCCCCAGCATTTT
TRBJ2-1 | TRBD1 | TRBV5-1 | many | CASSLAGRGPYNEQFF | TGCGCCAGCAGCTTGGCCGGCAGGGGGCCTTACAATGAGCAGTTCTTC
TRBJ2-1 | - | TRBV16 | many | CASSLRGRTEQFF | TGTGCCAGCAGCCTGCGGGGCAGAACTGAGCAGTTCTTC
TRBJ2-3 | TRBD2 | TRBV29-1 | many | CSAKREASADTQYF | TGCAGCGCAAAGCGGGAGGCATCCGCAGATACGCAGTATTTT
TRBJ1-2 | - | TRBV7-9 | many | CASTATHNYGYTF | TGTGCCAGCACCGCGACACACAACTATGGCTACACCTTC
TRBJ1-4 | TRBD1 | TRBV12-3/TRBV12-4 | many | CASNLRLRDRGPEKLFF | TGTGCCAGCAACCTAAGGCTAAGGGACAGGGGGCCAGAAAAACTGTTTTTT
TRBJ2-2 | - | TRBV5-1 | many | CASSPRGSNTGELFF | TGCGCCAGCAGCCCAAGGGGATCGAACACCGGGGAGCTGTTTTTT
TRBJ2-1 | - | TRBV21-1 | many | CASSIDSGSDEQFF | TGTGCCAGCAGCATTGATAGCGGGAGTGATGAGCAGTTCTTC
TRBJ1-4 | - | TRBV10-2 | many | CASSGQAGEKLFF | TGCGCCAGCAGTGGACAGGCGGGGGAAAAACTGTTTTTT
TRBJ1-2 | - | TRBV6-2/TRBV6-3 | many | CASSRQGNYGYTF | TGTGCCAGCAGTCGTCAGGGGAACTATGGCTACACCTTC
TRBJ2-5 | - | TRBV20-1 | many | CSARREHQETQYF | TGCAGTGCTAGAAGAGAACACCAAGAGACCCAGTACTTC